This TCR beta chain was sequenced for a study of cytomegalovirus exposure and HLA in healthy donors. Across the study: It was reported in a later analysis that the roughly 120 validation repertoires used the same platform as the approximately 670 first-cohort repertoires.

The data were produced by immunoSEQ multiplex PCR, yet TCRdb's version contains in-frame clones alone and is incomplete. Of a few hundred thousand clones listed, 75% to 95% were seen once; the top ten hold around 1.1%. Study-level points and caveats: CMV antigen specificity of a few CMV-associated chains was confirmed in vitro.

It was the approximately 130-subject validation cohort, separate from the roughly 700-subject first cohort, to which the donors belonged. On this clone itself: The antigen is not known.

V lost 2 bases and J 8 bases, leaving 18 bases between the germline ends. The CDR3 has 16 amino acids. Germline V gives CDR1 MRHNA, CDR2 SNTAGT. The specimen was PBMCs. V is TRBV6-4 and J is TRBJ1-4; maybe TRBD1 (5 bases). The clonotype originates from a woman in her late teens or twenties in good health and CMV-seronegative. CDR3 bases: TGTGCCAGCAGTGACAGGGGCGATCCATCTGGCGAAAAACTGTTTTTT. Translated, it gives CASSDRGDPSGEKLFF.